The rows below give T cell receptor beta chains drawn from one sample of a study of response to subunit inactivated influenza vaccine. TCRdb re-called the RT-PCR reads with MiXCR, one entry per CDR3 protein. The repertoire holds roughly 700,000 distinct CDR3 sequences, with approximately 15% as singletons. This material consisted of PBMCs from blood, taken around two weeks before vaccination. Receptor source: a man in his fifties who received an inactivated influenza vaccine. The CDR3 runs from the conserved cysteine through the conserved F or W. Fields, in order: D gene, V gene, J gene, clone size, CDR3 DNA, CDR3 protein. A D gene is named only where the DNA matches it firmly. The size entry is marked missing in some rows and otherwise reads once, few, many or a size class.

D gene: .
V gene: TRBV15
J gene: TRBJ1-5
clone size: few
CDR3 DNA: TGTGCCACCAGCAGTGACCGGCAGGGACCCCAGCATTTT
CDR3 protein: CATSSDRQGPQHF

D gene: TRBD1
V gene: TRBV5-1
J gene: TRBJ1-2
clone size: once
CDR3 DNA: TGCGCCAGCAGCTTCGGGACAGGGGCTAACTATGGCTACACCTTC
CDR3 protein: CASSFGTGANYGYTF

D gene: .
V gene: TRBV7-2
J gene: TRBJ2-1
clone size: .
CDR3 DNA: TGTGCCAGCATCAAGGACTACAATGAGCAGTTCTTC
CDR3 protein: CASIKDYNEQFF

D gene: TRBD1
V gene: TRBV11-1
J gene: TRBJ1-4
clone size: many
CDR3 DNA: TGTGCCAGCAGCACCCGGGACAGGGGAGGGGTAACTAATGAAAAACTGTTTTTT
CDR3 protein: CASSTRDRGGVTNEKLFF

D gene: TRBD2
V gene: TRBV18
J gene: TRBJ2-5
clone size: .
CDR3 DNA: TGTGCCAGCTCACCACGATTGGGACTAGCGGGACAGGAGACCCAGTACTTC
CDR3 protein: CASSPRLGLAGQETQYF

D gene: .
V gene: TRBV7-2
J gene: TRBJ2-7
clone size: .
CDR3 DNA: TGTGCCAGCAGCGGTACCCTCGAGCAGTACTTC
CDR3 protein: CASSGTLEQYF

D gene: .
V gene: TRBV12-3/TRBV12-4
J gene: TRBJ2-5
clone size: .
CDR3 DNA: TGTGCCAGCAGGCGAGGGGCAGAGACCCAGTACTTC
CDR3 protein: CASRRGAETQYF

D gene: TRBD1
V gene: TRBV20-1
J gene: TRBJ2-5
clone size: few
CDR3 DNA: TGCAGTGCTAGATCCGGGACAGGGGTTAGGAGGGAGACCCAGTACTTC
CDR3 protein: CSARSGTGVRRETQYF

D gene: TRBD1
V gene: TRBV29-1
J gene: TRBJ1-2
clone size: few
CDR3 DNA: TGCAGCGTGCACAGGGGAACAGGTGGCTACACCTTC
CDR3 protein: CSVHRGTGGYTF

D gene: .
V gene: TRBV2
J gene: TRBJ2-5
clone size: .
CDR3 DNA: TGTGCCAGCAGTGAAGAGCCCCCAGAGACCCAGTACTTC
CDR3 protein: CASSEEPPETQYF

D gene: TRBD1
V gene: TRBV5-5
J gene: TRBJ2-1
clone size: .
CDR3 DNA: TGTGCCAGCAGCAGAACGGGGACAGAACTCAATGAGCAGTTCTTC
CDR3 protein: CASSRTGTELNEQFF

D gene: TRBD2
V gene: TRBV25-1
J gene: TRBJ2-1
clone size: many
CDR3 DNA: TGTGCCAGCAGTGAATACTGGAAGCGGGGCTCCTACAATGAGCAGTTCTTC
CDR3 protein: CASSEYWKRGSYNEQFF

D gene: TRBD2
V gene: TRBV15
J gene: TRBJ2-3
clone size: .
CDR3 DNA: TGTGCCACCAGCAGAGATTCGGCGGGAGGACGCACAGATACGCAGTATTTT
CDR3 protein: CATSRDSAGGRTDTQYF

D gene: TRBD1
V gene: TRBV27
J gene: TRBJ1-2
clone size: .
CDR3 DNA: TGTGCCAGCAGTTTTCTACTAGGGACAGTTAACTATGGCTACACCTTC
CDR3 protein: CASSFLLGTVNYGYTF

D gene: TRBD1
V gene: TRBV20-1
J gene: TRBJ1-2
clone size: few
CDR3 DNA: TGCAGTGCTCCTAGCGCGGGACAGAACTATGGCTACACCTTC
CDR3 protein: CSAPSAGQNYGYTF

D gene: .
V gene: TRBV28
J gene: TRBJ2-3
clone size: .
CDR3 DNA: TGTGCCAGCAGTACCACCCAACCTAGCACAGATACGCAGTATTTT
CDR3 protein: CASSTTQPSTDTQYF

D gene: .
V gene: TRBV20-1
J gene: TRBJ1-2
clone size: .
CDR3 DNA: TGCAGTGCCAGGAGGGAAGCGGGCTATGGCTACACCTTC
CDR3 protein: CSARREAGYGYTF

D gene: .
V gene: TRBV5-1
J gene: TRBJ2-6
clone size: few
CDR3 DNA: TGCGCCAGCAGCTTGGACCCTTTCCCCTCTGGGGCCAACGTCCTGACTTTC
CDR3 protein: CASSLDPFPSGANVLTF

D gene: .
V gene: TRBV28
J gene: TRBJ1-1
clone size: .
CDR3 DNA: TGTGCCAGCAGTTTTGAGCGACAGCTGAACACTGAAGCTTTCTTT
CDR3 protein: CASSFERQLNTEAFF

D gene: TRBD2
V gene: TRBV20-1
J gene: TRBJ2-3
clone size: .
CDR3 DNA: TGCAGTGCTAGAGTAAGCGGGGGGCGCACAGATACGCAGTATTTT
CDR3 protein: CSARVSGGRTDTQYF

D gene: .
V gene: TRBV5-4
J gene: TRBJ2-6
clone size: few
CDR3 DNA: TGTGCCAGCAGCTTTAGGGCCAGCGAGCTACTCTCTGGGGCCAACGTCCTGACTTTC
CDR3 protein: CASSFRASELLSGANVLTF

D gene: TRBD1
V gene: TRBV7-8
J gene: TRBJ2-5
clone size: .
CDR3 DNA: TGTGCCAGCAGCTTAGACCCCGTCGGGGACAGAGAATTC
CDR3 protein: CASSLDPVGDREF

D gene: .
V gene: TRBV7-2
J gene: TRBJ2-3
clone size: .
CDR3 DNA: TGTGCCAGCAGCTTAGCCGCTAGCGCAGATACGCAGTATTTT
CDR3 protein: CASSLAASADTQYF